Each of the 7 T cell receptor beta chains below was sequenced from the same sample in a study of identical twins. TCRdb fed the 5' RACE reads into MiXCR, producing one record per CDR3 protein. This sample has around 960,000 distinct CDR3 sequences, with more than 9% found just once. The sample was also reused in another study, on yellow fever vaccine responses in identical twins.

Sequencing was carried out using PBMCs. These TCRs come from a young woman in good health.

This clonotype was seen only once. The chain combines TRBV29-1 with TRBJ2-5, with 15 bases lining up with TRBD2. Per the germline V gene, CDR1 is SQVTM and CDR2 is ANQGSEA. This CDR3 is built from 13 residues. The V and J ends lost 4 bases and 9 bases, in that order; junction bases with no gene match: 3. The CDR3 reads CSVGTSGREAQYF. DNA of the CDR3: TGCAGCGTTGGGACTAGCGGGAGGGAGGCCCAGTACTTC. Looking up the rest from reference TRBV29-1 and TRBJ2-5 gives the full variable domain: SAVISQKPSRDICQRGTSLTIQCQVDSQVTMMFWYRQQPGQSLTLIATANQGSEATYESGFVIDKFPISRPNLTFSTLTVSNMSPEDSSIYLCSVGTSGREAQYFGPGTRLLVL.

The chain combines TRBV5-1 with TRBJ2-1, with TRBD2 identical over 9 bases. The CDR3 runs 16 residues. V was clipped by 4 bases and J by 7 bases; unmatched bases: 12. From germline, CDR1 is SGHRS and CDR2 YFSETQ. Written as DNA, the CDR3 is TGCGCCAGCAGCCAGACTAGCGGATCGACGAGGAATGAGCAGTTCTTC. This translates into CASSQTSGSTRNEQFF.

This clonotype was found many times. The chain links TRBV3-1 to TRBJ2-1, with D possibly being TRBD1 (6 bases). The CDR3 sequence is 13 residues long. V was cut by 5 bases and J by 2 bases, with 7 bases left in between. Germline CDR1 reads LGHDT; CDR2 reads YNNKEL (reference sequence). The CDR3 bases are TGTGCCAGCAGCGGACAGACCTACAATGAGCAGTTCTTC. The encoded protein is CASSGQTYNEQFF.

This chain connects TRBV20-1 to TRBJ2-1; D possibly corresponds to TRBD2 (5 bases). This CDR3 comprises 16 residues. CDR1 and CDR2 (germline): DFQATT, SNEGSKA (reference sequence). V was trimmed by 6 bases and J by 9 bases, leaving 27 bases between them. CDR3 in DNA: TGCAGTGCCAAACCCTTTGAGGGTCCCTTCCACAGTGAGCAGTTCTTC. Translated, it gives CSAKPFEGPFHSEQFF.

A few counts support this clonotype. The rearrangement joins TRBV12-3 or TRBV12-4 to TRBJ1-5, with D uncertain. V was clipped by 4 bases and J by 0 bases, with 7 bases between them. The length of the CDR3 is 14 residues. The CDR3 DNA is TGTGCCAGCAGTTCCCAATATAGCAATCAGCCCCAGCATTTT. Translated, it gives CASSSQYSNQPQHF.

The chain combines TRBV7-2 with TRBJ2-3; 13 nucleotides align to TRBD2. This CDR3 is built from 15 residues. Trimming cost V 5 bases and J 5 bases; bases outside gene matches: 4. The germline gives CDR1 SGHTA, CDR2 FQGNSA. The CDR3 sequence: CASSRGLAGLDTQYF. CDR3 nucleotides: TGTGCCAGCAGCCGGGGACTAGCGGGACTAGATACGCAGTATTTT. Full variable domain (outside the CDR3, taken from reference TRBV7-2 and TRBJ2-3): GAGVSQSPSNKVTEKGKDVELRCDPISGHTALYWYRQSLGQGLEFLIYFQGNSAPDKSGLPSDRFSAERTGGSVSTLTIQRTQQEDSAVYLCASSRGLAGLDTQYFGPGTRLTVL.

This clonotype was recorded a few times. The chain links TRBV7-6 to TRBJ1-6; D uncertain. CDR1 is SGHVS and CDR2 is FNYEAQ in the germline V gene. V shed 1 base and J shed 6 bases, with 19 bases lying between them. The length of the CDR3 is 18 residues. The CDR3 sequence: CASSLVFFRTELNSPLHF. The CDR3 DNA follows: TGTGCCAGCAGCTTAGTTTTCTTTAGGACGGAACTTAATTCACCCCTCCACTTT.